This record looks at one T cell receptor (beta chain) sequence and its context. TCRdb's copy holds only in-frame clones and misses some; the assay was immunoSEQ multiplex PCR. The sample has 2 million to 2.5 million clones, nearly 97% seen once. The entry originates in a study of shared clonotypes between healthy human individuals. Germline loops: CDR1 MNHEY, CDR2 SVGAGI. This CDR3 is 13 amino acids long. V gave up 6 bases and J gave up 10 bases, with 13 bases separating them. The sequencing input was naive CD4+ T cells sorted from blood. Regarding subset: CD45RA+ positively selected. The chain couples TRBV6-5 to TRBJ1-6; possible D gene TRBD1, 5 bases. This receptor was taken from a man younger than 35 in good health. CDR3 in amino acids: CASRLDTGSPLHF. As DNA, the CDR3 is TGTGCCAGCAGGCTGGACACTGGCTCACCCCTCCACTTT.